This is a list of T cell receptor beta chains from one sample in a study of T cells in Graves' hyperthyroidism and ophthalmopathy. Each CDR3 protein gets one entry after TCRdb re-called the multiplex PCR reads with MiXCR. The sample lists about 500,000 distinct CDR3 sequences; approximately 15% were seen once. Sample: blood. These receptors were taken from a woman between 18 and 29 years old with Graves' hyperthyroidism. The CDR3 runs from the conserved cysteine through the conserved F or W. Fields, in order: CDR3 DNA, CDR3 protein, clone size, D gene, V gene, J gene. The D gene is left open where the match is weak. The listing skips clone size in some rows; elsewhere it reads once, few, many or a size class.

DNA: TGCAGCGCCGAGGGGACTAGCGGGAACACCGGGGAGCTGTTTTTT
CDR3: CSAEGTSGNTGELFF
size: -
D: TRBD2
V: TRBV29-1
J: TRBJ2-2

DNA: TGTGCCAGTAGTACGGGACGGGTGAACACTGAAGCTTTCTTT
CDR3: CASSTGRVNTEAFF
size: few
D: -
V: TRBV19
J: TRBJ1-1

DNA: TGTGCCAGTAGTATTCACAGGGAGGGAACTGAAGCTTTCTTT
CDR3: CASSIHREGTEAFF
size: -
D: -
V: TRBV19
J: TRBJ1-1

DNA: TGCAGTGCTAGAGGCGCGGTAGAAGGAATAGGCGGTACAGATACGCAGTATTTT
CDR3: CSARGAVEGIGGTDTQYF
size: -
D: -
V: TRBV20-1
J: TRBJ2-3

DNA: TGCGCCAGCAGCGTGGGACAGGGAATAGCAACTAATGAAAAACTGTTTTTT
CDR3: CASSVGQGIATNEKLFF
size: -
D: TRBD1
V: TRBV5-1
J: TRBJ1-4

DNA: TGCGCCAGCAGCCAAGAAGGTTGGGGACAGGGGGTGACGGCTAATGAAAAACTGTTTTTT
CDR3: CASSQEGWGQGVTANEKLFF
size: -
D: TRBD1
V: TRBV4-3
J: TRBJ1-4

DNA: TGTGCCAGCAGCTATAGCGGGAGGGCGGGCAATGAGCAGTTCTTC
CDR3: CASSYSGRAGNEQFF
size: many
D: TRBD2
V: TRBV7-8
J: TRBJ2-1

DNA: TGTGCCAGCAGCTTTCAAGGACTAGCCCAAGAGACCCAGTACTTC
CDR3: CASSFQGLAQETQYF
size: many
D: TRBD2
V: TRBV7-2
J: TRBJ2-5

DNA: TGTGCCAGCAGTTATCTGCAGAACACCGGGGAGCTGTTTTTT
CDR3: CASSYLQNTGELFF
size: few
D: -
V: TRBV6-6
J: TRBJ2-2

DNA: TGTGCCAGCAGCTTGGGACTAGCGGAGAACACCGGGGAGCTGTTTTTT
CDR3: CASSLGLAENTGELFF
size: -
D: TRBD2
V: TRBV5-4
J: TRBJ2-2

DNA: TGTGCCAGCAGCAAGGGGGCCGGGACGGCCAACACTGAAGCTTTCTTT
CDR3: CASSKGAGTANTEAFF
size: -
D: TRBD1
V: TRBV7-9
J: TRBJ1-1

DNA: TGTGCCAGCAGTTTTCCACTAGCGGCGGGTGAGCAGTTCTTC
CDR3: CASSFPLAAGEQFF
size: -
D: TRBD2
V: TRBV27
J: TRBJ2-1